This TCR beta chain was profiled in a study of blood T cell repertoires in COVID-19 (dated by TCRdb to 2020 to 2021). About the study as a whole: Collaborator samples came from the United States, Italy and Spain and covered acute and convalescent phases of COVID-19. The material from the prospective study consisted of cDNA or gDNA derived from T cells, B-cell-depleted T cells, or PBMCs. Subjects who had been exposed to COVID-19, were actively infected with it, or had recovered from it provided the deeply sampled blood TCRbeta repertoires that made up the dataset. The repertoires were released in a freely available public database meant as a resource for research on the immune response to SARS-CoV-2. Samples were obtained from the ongoing ImmuneRACE study (first 160 participants) and from some 1,200 subjects provided by 6 global collaborators. Nearly every sample came with metadata listing a de-identified subject ID, COVID-19 status, age in years and sex. Where available, HLA class I and class II types were obtained from metadata supplied by the sample provider rather than from assay-based typing. Overall results and qualifications from the work: Clinical and demographic metadata were provided uncurated, with the amount varying by source and participant.

The CDR1 and CDR2 encoded by the germline V gene are LGHNA and YNFKEQ. Including cysteine and phenylalanine, the CDR3 has 15 amino acids. This entry keeps only the CDR3 DNA: 45 bases, framed from base 1. V is reduced by 0 bases and J by 7 bases, leaving a spacing of 15 bases between them. TCRbeta CDR3 regions were amplified from genomic DNA by means of the immunoSEQ Assay, a bias-controlled multiplex PCR. The source study handled its data this way. The number of nucleated cells in each sample was estimated by amplification of reference gene primers within the assay. To quantify the absolute abundance of each unique TCRbeta CDR3 rearrangement, sequence reads were collapsed and filtered. For each sample, productive Simpson clonality was calculated by taking the square root of Simpson's diversity index across productive rearrangements. TCRdb mirrors the immuneACCESS table, restricted to in-frame sequences. Some clones are absent from its copies; in checked studies, under half trace to an unresolved V gene, and the reason for the others is unknown. From that table come the V and J calls and clone size; the DNA was used to work out D and trimming. For this sample there are around 300,000 clones; around nine tenths appear just once. The ten biggest clones cover about 2.6% of the sample.

Participants in the prospective study were enrolled through a virtual design, were aged roughly 18 to 90 years, and lived in roughly 24 United States geographic areas. In the prospective study, participants were assigned to cohorts based on the clinical history participants reported in a screening survey and a study questionnaire. ImmuneRACE Cohort 3 recovered participants were defined by two consecutive negative NP/OP PCR tests, healthcare professional clearance, or symptom resolution. Each participant in the prospective study had whole blood, serum and a nasopharyngeal or oropharyngeal swab collected by mobile phlebotomists. Additional blood draws and questionnaires over an approximately 2-month period could optionally be provided by prospective study participants. Before DNA extraction, blood samples from the prospective study were shipped at room temperature or frozen. A note on this clone: The target of this receptor is not known. Base quality data are lacking; no much larger clone is found one base away.

Rearrangement joined TRBV4-2 to TRBJ1-2; matching of 5 bases hints at TRBD1 as the D gene. Sequencing input: PBMCs or T cells enriched from blood (not recorded which). The receptor comes from a woman between 18 and 29 years old who had recovered from COVID-19. DNA sequence: TGTGCCAGCAGCCAAGAGAATAGACAGTACGGTGGCTACACCTTC. This translates into CASSQENRQYGGYTF.